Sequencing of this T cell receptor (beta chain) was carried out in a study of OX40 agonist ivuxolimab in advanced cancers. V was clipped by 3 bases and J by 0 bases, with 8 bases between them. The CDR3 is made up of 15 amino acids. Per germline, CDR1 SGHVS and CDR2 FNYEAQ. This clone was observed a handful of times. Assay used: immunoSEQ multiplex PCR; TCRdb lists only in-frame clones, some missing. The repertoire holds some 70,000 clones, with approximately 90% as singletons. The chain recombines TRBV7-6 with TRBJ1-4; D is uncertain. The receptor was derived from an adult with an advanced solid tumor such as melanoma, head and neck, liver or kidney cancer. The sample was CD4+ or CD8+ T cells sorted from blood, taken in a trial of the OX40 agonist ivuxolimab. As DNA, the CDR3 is TGTGCCAGCAGCTTCGGGGTTGCAACTAATGAAAAACTGTTTTTT. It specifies CASSFGVATNEKLFF.